A single sample gave rise to the 24 T cell receptor beta chains below, sequenced in a study of CD8 T cells in ankylosing spondylitis. Overall study results and limits: A motif of 7 or 8 highly homologous TCR beta variants was seen as apparently characteristic of ankylosing spondylitis blood.

These receptors' targets are unknown. MiXCR, run by TCRdb on the 5' RACE reads, gives a single entry per CDR3 protein. In the table there are more than 500,000 distinct CDR3 sequences, 5.3% of which are singletons. The sequenced sample consisted of blood, either unsorted or a sorted T cell fraction (not recorded which). The receptor source for this set is a male donor with ankylosing spondylitis.

This clonotype appeared many times. The rearrangement joins TRBV20-1 to TRBJ2-3; D remains unclear. V lost 6 bases to trimming and J lost 6 bases, with 13 bases between them. This CDR3 comprises 12 residues. Germline CDR1 reads DFQATT; CDR2 reads SNEGSKA (reference sequence). Here the CDR3 reads CSAPVLYDTQYF. For the CDR3, the DNA is TGCAGTGCCCCCGTCCTGTACGATACGCAGTATTTT.

The table lists this clonotype with many counts. This chain uses TRBV20-1 with TRBJ2-4; no reliable D call. CDR1 DFQATT and CDR2 SNEGSKA come from the germline V gene (reference sequence). The CDR3 is 13 amino acids. V lost 5 bases to trimming and J lost 7 bases, with 15 bases between them. The CDR3 region is CSAGSSLINIQYF. CDR3 DNA sequence: TGCAGTGCTGGCAGTAGTCTTATCAACATTCAGTACTTC.

This clonotype has ten or more counts. This rearrangement joins TRBV5-1 to TRBJ2-5; D is possibly TRBD2 (6 bases). The CDR3 is 18 residues long. The V and J ends lost 0 bases and 5 bases respectively, with 23 bases between them. Germline CDR1 SGHRS, CDR2 YFSETQ. The CDR3 nucleotides are TGCGCCAGCAGCTTGGTAGCCCCCGGAGGGTATAAGGAGGAGACCCAGTACTTC. Protein product: CASSLVAPGGYKEETQYF.

This sequence joins TRBV27 and TRBJ2-1, with D perhaps matching TRBD2 (5 bases). The CDR3 has 15 residues. The germline gives CDR1 MNHEY, CDR2 SMNVEV (reference sequence). V gave up 2 bases and J gave up 1 base, with 9 bases separating them. CDR3 DNA: TGTGCCAGCAGTTTAGCGGGCCGATCCTACAATGAGCAGTTCTTC. Translation: CASSLAGRSYNEQFF.

The sample holds many counts of this clonotype. The chain couples TRBV9 to TRBJ2-3; the D gene is possibly TRBD1 (6 bases). Germline-derived CDR1 and CDR2 are SGDLS and YYNGEE. V was cut by 2 bases and J by 0 bases, with 10 bases left in between. This CDR3 region has 15 residues. The CDR3 region has the DNA TGTGCCAGCAGCGTGGGCAGGGGTAGCACAGATACGCAGTATTTT. Translated: CASSVGRGSTDTQYF.

The table lists this clonotype with many counts. The chain uses TRBV6-5 and TRBJ1-1; TRBD1 matches 7 bases. J was trimmed by 5 bases and V by 2 bases; bases with no gene match: 5. CDR1 is MNHEY, CDR2 SVGAGI, per germline. The CDR3 runs 14 residues. CDR3 DNA sequence: TGTGCCAGCAGTTACAGGGGGCGGAGGACTGAAGCTTTCTTT. Protein product: CASSYRGRRTEAFF.

The table lists this clonotype with many counts. This chain connects TRBV10-3 to TRBJ2-5, with 7 bases that match TRBD2. With 5 bases clipped from V and 0 bases from J, the junction kept 9 bases outside the gene matches. This CDR3 comprises 16 residues. CDR1 is ENHRY and CDR2 is SYGVKD in the germline V gene. Here the CDR3 DNA reads TGTGCCATCAGTCAGCAGGTGGGGGGGTACCAAGAGACCCAGTACTTC. The encoded protein is CAISQQVGGYQETQYF.

At least ten counts were recorded for this clonotype. The chain couples TRBV5-1 to TRBJ2-6; possibly TRBD1 or TRBD2 for D (5 bases each). The V gene lost 1 base and the J gene lost 0 bases, with 11 bases spanning the gap. CDR1 and CDR2 from the germline V gene are SGHRS and YFSETQ. The CDR3 extends over 17 amino acids. The CDR3, as DNA: TGCGCCAGCAGCTTGTGGGGACGGAACTCTGGGGCCAACGTCCTGACTTTC. Protein sequence: CASSLWGRNSGANVLTF.

In this sample, this clonotype turned up many times. This chain links TRBV28 with TRBJ2-7, with 7 bases aligning to TRBD1. The V gene end was trimmed by 1 base and the J gene end by 0 bases; junction bases not matched to a gene: 9. The CDR3 contains 17 residues. Looked up from germline, CDR1 is MDHEN and CDR2 is SYDVKM. The CDR3 sequence is CASSLSPLRDSSYEQYF. The CDR3 DNA sequence: TGTGCCAGCAGTTTATCTCCCCTCCGGGACAGCTCCTACGAGCAGTACTTC.

This clonotype was seen ten or more times. This rearrangement joins TRBV7-9 to TRBJ2-1, with D perhaps matching TRBD1 (6 bases). There are 14 residues in the CDR3. Germline V gene data show CDR1 as SEHNR and CDR2 as FQNEAQ (reference sequence). The germline V and J ends were trimmed by 5 bases and 8 bases, with 16 bases remaining between them. The CDR3 protein is CASSIKQGFDEQFF. Written as DNA, the CDR3 is TGTGCCAGCAGCATCAAACAGGGATTCGATGAGCAGTTCTTC.

This clonotype was picked up many times. The genes are TRBV6-1 and TRBJ1-2; the D gene is possibly TRBD1 (5 bases). The CDR3 sequence is 14 residues long. Trimming stripped 6 bases from V and 3 bases from J, with 14 bases between. Germline V lookup: CDR1 MNHNS, CDR2 SASEGT. The CDR3 sequence is CASRMGPSYYGYTF. The CDR3 DNA reads TGTGCCAGCAGGATGGGGCCTTCCTACTATGGCTACACCTTC.

Ten or more counts support this clonotype. The genes are TRBV4-3 and TRBJ2-7; perhaps TRBD1 as D (6 bases). Per the germline V gene, CDR1 is LGHNA and CDR2 is YSLEER. The V gene lost 5 bases and the J gene lost 3 bases, with 17 bases spanning the gap. CDR3 size: 15 residues. The CDR3 bases are TGCGCCAGCAGCTTTCGCTCAGGGGCGATCTACGAGCAGTACTTC. It translates to CASSFRSGAIYEQYF.

This clonotype was counted at least ten times. The chain has TRBV6-1 and TRBJ2-7; 7 positions agree with TRBD1. Germline assignment: CDR1 MNHNS and CDR2 SASEGT. The V gene end was trimmed by 6 bases and the J gene end by 1 base; junction bases not matched to a gene: 9. This CDR3 is 15 amino acids long. As DNA, the CDR3 is TGTGCCAGCAGCCAATACCGGGACAGATCCTACGAGCAGTACTTC. It translates to CASSQYRDRSYEQYF.

The V call is TRBV10-3, the J call TRBJ2-3; 10 nucleotides match TRBD2. There are 15 residues in the CDR3. The V and J ends lost 7 bases and 5 bases, in that order; junction bases with no gene match: 9. The germline gives CDR1 ENHRY, CDR2 SYGVKD. In nucleotides, the CDR3 is TGTGCCATCACAGGTCAAGCGGGAGGGCTAGATACGCAGTATTTT. It yields the protein CAITGQAGGLDTQYF.

V usage is TRBV9 and J usage is TRBJ2-1; D gene ambiguous. Germline lookup yields CDR1 SGDLS and CDR2 YYNGEE. The germline V and J ends were trimmed by 3 bases and 4 bases, with 11 bases remaining between them. The CDR3 is made up of 14 amino acids. The CDR3 is CASSAYVTYNEQFF. The CDR3 coding sequence is TGTGCCAGCAGCGCCTACGTTACTTACAATGAGCAGTTCTTC.

This clonotype was counted at least ten times. The genes are TRBV9 and TRBJ1-4, with D possibly being TRBD1 (5 bases). CDR3 size: 15 residues. V lost 4 bases and J 8 bases, leaving 18 bases between the germline ends. CDR1 is SGDLS, CDR2 YYNGEE, per germline. The CDR3 region is CASSSGGIEGEKLFF. As DNA, the CDR3 is TGTGCCAGCAGCTCGGGAGGAATCGAGGGGGAAAAACTGTTTTTT.

The sample holds many counts of this clonotype. The chain joins TRBV7-9 to TRBJ1-1; D call uncertain. The CDR3 has 14 amino acids. In germline, CDR1 is SEHNR, CDR2 FQNEAQ (reference sequence). Trimming took 8 bases from V and 3 from J, leaving 16 bases between them. This CDR3 is CASGTPGLDTEAFF. CDR3 DNA: TGTGCCAGCGGAACCCCGGGTCTTGACACTGAAGCTTTCTTT.

At least ten counts were recorded for this clonotype. This chain uses TRBV25-1 with TRBJ2-1, with unresolved D. V was clipped by 1 base and J by 9 bases, with 10 bases between them. CDR3 length: 13 residues. Per germline, CDR1 MGHDK and CDR2 SYGVNS. The DNA of the CDR3 is TGTGCCAGCAGTGAATTCGGCCGAGGTGAGCAGTTCTTC. Protein sequence: CASSEFGRGEQFF.

This clonotype has at least ten counts. CDR3 amino acids: CASSFDPRTEAFF. The CDR3 nucleotides read TGTGCCAGCAGCTTTGATCCGAGGACTGAAGCTTTCTTT. The gene calls are TRBV5-5 and TRBJ1-1; D unresolved. Germline V lookup: CDR1 SGHKS, CDR2 YYEKEE (reference sequence). The CDR3 contains 13 residues. V was cut by 2 bases and J by 5 bases, with 10 bases left in between.

This clonotype was recorded at least ten times. The chain couples TRBV29-1 to TRBJ2-3; 10 positions agree with TRBD2. The germline V gene has CDR1 SQVTM and CDR2 ANQGSEA. Losses at the gene ends were 6 bases for V and 0 bases for J; bases not matched to a gene: 6. The CDR3 sequence is 15 residues long. CDR3 sequence: CSVDSSGRSTDTQYF. CDR3 coding DNA: TGCAGCGTCGACAGTAGCGGGAGGAGCACAGATACGCAGTATTTT.

In its sample, this clonotype was seen many times. The J gene is TRBJ1-5, the V gene TRBV6-1, with unresolved D. The CDR3 totals 14 residues. Trimming pared 8 bases from V and 7 bases from J, leaving 18 bases between. CDR1 and CDR2 from the germline V gene are MNHNS and SASEGT. The CDR3 DNA reads as TGTGCCAGCTCATCCCGATTCGCGACACAGCCCCAGCATTTT. Its translation is CASSSRFATQPQHF.

This clonotype occurred many times. The chain links TRBV6-1 to TRBJ1-2; D may be TRBD1 (5 bases). Germline V gene lookup returns CDR1 MNHNS and CDR2 SASEGT. Trimming shortened V by 6 bases and J by 4 bases, and 12 bases separated the two germline ends. There are 13 residues in the CDR3. CDR3 in DNA: TGTGCCAGCAGGGAGACAGAGCCCTATGGCTACACCTTC. It specifies CASRETEPYGYTF.

This clonotype occurred many times. This chain joins TRBV20-1 and TRBJ2-5; TRBD2 agrees at 11 bases. Germline values: CDR1 DFQATT, CDR2 SNEGSKA (reference sequence). This CDR3 comprises 15 residues. Trimming cost V 0 bases and J 5 bases; bases outside gene matches: 5. In DNA, the CDR3 is TGCAGTGCTAGAGATGTAGCGGGGGGGCCGGAGACCCAGTACTTC. Translating it yields CSARDVAGGPETQYF.

This clonotype was recorded at least ten times. The V and J genes are TRBV5-1 and TRBJ2-1; 10 nucleotides align to TRBD2. The CDR3 totals 16 residues. CDR1 is SGHRS and CDR2 is YFSETQ in the germline V gene. Trimming took 0 bases from V and 7 from J; bases not matched to a gene: 7. This CDR3 reads CASSLVPSGSSNEQFF. The CDR3 DNA reads as TGCGCCAGCAGCTTGGTACCTAGCGGGAGCTCGAATGAGCAGTTCTTC.